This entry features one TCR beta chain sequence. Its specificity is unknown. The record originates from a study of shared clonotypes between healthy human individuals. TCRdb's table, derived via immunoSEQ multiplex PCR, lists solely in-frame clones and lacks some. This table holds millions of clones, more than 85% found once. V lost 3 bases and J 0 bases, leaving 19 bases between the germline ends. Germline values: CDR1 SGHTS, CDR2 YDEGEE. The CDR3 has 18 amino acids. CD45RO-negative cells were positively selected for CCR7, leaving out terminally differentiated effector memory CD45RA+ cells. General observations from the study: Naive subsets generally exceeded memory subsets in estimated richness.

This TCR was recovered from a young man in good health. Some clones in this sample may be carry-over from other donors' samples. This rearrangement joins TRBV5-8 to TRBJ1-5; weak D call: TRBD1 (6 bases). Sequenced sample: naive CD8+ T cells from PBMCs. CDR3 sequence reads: CASSSTGQTGYSNQPQHF. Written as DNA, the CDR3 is TGTGCCAGCAGCTCGACCGGACAGACAGGCTATAGCAATCAGCCCCAGCATTTT. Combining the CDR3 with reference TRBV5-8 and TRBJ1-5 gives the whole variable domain EAGVTQSPTHLIKTRGQQATLRCSPISGHTSVYWYQQALGLGLQFLLWYDEGEERNRGNFPPRFSGRQFPNYSSELNVNALELEDSALYLCASSSTGQTGYSNQPQHFGDGTRLSIL.